This T cell receptor beta chain was identified in a study of OX40 agonist ivuxolimab in advanced cancers. The wider study: The study gave patients intravenous ivuxolimab at 0.01 to 10 mg/kg every 2 weeks. Those treated in dose escalation had hepatocellular carcinoma, melanoma, renal cell cancer or head and neck cancer. It was permissible to have had prior anti-PD-1, anti-PD-L1 or anti-CTLA-4 therapy, and around 40% had some.

Blood sampling took place at baseline, cycle 4 day 1, and cycle 7 day 1. The table came from immunoSEQ multiplex PCR; TCRdb's copy has only in-frame clones and leaves some out. This table has tens of thousands of clones, 85% to 90% appearing once. The sample consisted of CD4+ or CD8+ T cells sorted from blood, taken in a trial of the OX40 agonist ivuxolimab. The sequence came from an adult with an advanced solid tumor such as melanoma, head and neck, liver or kidney cancer.

CDR3 amino acids: CASSLETGISHEQFF. Written as DNA, the CDR3 is TGTGCCAGCAGCTTGGAGACAGGGATCAGCCATGAGCAGTTCTTC. The chain is built from TRBV5-4 and TRBJ2-1; 7 nucleotides line up with TRBD1. This CDR3 region has 15 residues. In germline, CDR1 is SGHNT, CDR2 YYREEE (reference sequence). With 0 bases clipped from V and 8 bases from J, the junction kept 8 bases outside the gene matches.